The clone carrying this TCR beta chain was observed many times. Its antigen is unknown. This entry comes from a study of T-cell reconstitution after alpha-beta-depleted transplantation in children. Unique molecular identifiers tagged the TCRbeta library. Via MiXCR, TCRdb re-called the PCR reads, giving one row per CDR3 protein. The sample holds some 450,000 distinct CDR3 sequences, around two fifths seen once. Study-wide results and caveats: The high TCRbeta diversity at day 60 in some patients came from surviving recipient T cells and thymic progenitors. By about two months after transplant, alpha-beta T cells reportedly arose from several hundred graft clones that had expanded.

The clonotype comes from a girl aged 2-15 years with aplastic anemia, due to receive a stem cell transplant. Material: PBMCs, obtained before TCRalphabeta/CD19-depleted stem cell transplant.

The CDR3 is CASSLPGLAGGLSYNEQFF. The CDR3 DNA follows: TGTGCCAGCAGCTTACCGGGACTAGCGGGAGGACTCTCCTACAATGAGCAGTTCTTC. The chain uses TRBV7-2 and TRBJ2-1; TRBD2 agrees at 15 bases. The CDR3 is made up of 19 amino acids. V gave up 2 bases and J gave up 0 bases; unmatched junction bases: 5. Germline V gives CDR1 SGHTA, CDR2 FQGNSA. The whole variable domain, remainder taken from reference TRBV7-2 and TRBJ2-1, is GAGVSQSPSNKVTEKGKDVELRCDPISGHTALYWYRQSLGQGLEFLIYFQGNSAPDKSGLPSDRFSAERTGGSVSTLTIQRTQQEDSAVYLCASSLPGLAGGLSYNEQFFGPGTRLTVL.